This entry describes one TCR beta chain. Its antigen remains unknown. The data belong to a study of cytomegalovirus exposure and HLA in healthy donors. Across the study: Within the Caucasian-associated ancestry cluster were roughly 81% of the roughly 400 genotyped donors.

Study-wide results and limits: In an earlier analysis, about 90% or about 30%: the productive usage of most TCR beta V segments.

V was trimmed by 5 bases and J by 2 bases, leaving 6 bases between them. The CDR3 is made up of 13 amino acids. Germline V gene sequence: CDR1 MGHDK, CDR2 SYGVNS. Both 60 Vbeta primers and 13 Jbeta primers went into the PCR. This table comes from immunoSEQ multiplex PCR, and its TCRdb copy is limited to in-frame clones, with some not included. The data show some 120,000 clones, roughly 82% seen once. The V call is TRBV25-1, the J call TRBJ1-4; D gene unclear. The specimen was PBMCs. The receptor's source is a male donor in good health and CMV-seropositive. CDR3 residues: CASSWQTNEKLFF. The CDR3 coding sequence is TGTGCCAGCAGTTGGCAGACTAATGAAAAACTGTTTTTT.